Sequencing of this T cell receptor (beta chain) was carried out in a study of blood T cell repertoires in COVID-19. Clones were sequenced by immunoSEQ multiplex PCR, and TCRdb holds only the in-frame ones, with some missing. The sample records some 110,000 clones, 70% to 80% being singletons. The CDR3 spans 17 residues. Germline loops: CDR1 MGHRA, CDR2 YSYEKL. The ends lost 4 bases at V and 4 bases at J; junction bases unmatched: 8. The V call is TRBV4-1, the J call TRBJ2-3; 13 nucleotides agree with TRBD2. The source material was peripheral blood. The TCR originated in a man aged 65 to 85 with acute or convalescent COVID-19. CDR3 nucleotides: TGCGCCAGCAGCCGGACTAGCGGGAGTGATGTGCCAGATACGCAGTATTTT. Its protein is CASSRTSGSDVPDTQYF.